The next 17 T cell receptor beta chains were all read from a single sample in a study of blood T cell repertoires in COVID-19. This table comes from immunoSEQ multiplex PCR, and its TCRdb copy is limited to in-frame clones, with some not included. The table includes about 180,000 clones, over 70% detected once. The sample taken for sequencing was PBMCs or T cells enriched from blood (not recorded which). The receptors stem from a woman aged 40-49 years with acute COVID-19.

The V gene is TRBV19, the J gene TRBJ2-3, with TRBD1 matching over 9 bases. This CDR3 region has 15 residues. V lost 10 bases, J lost 2 bases, and 10 bases stayed unmatched. Germline CDR1 is LNHDA and CDR2 is SQIVND (reference sequence). This chain's CDR3 is CATTLGTGNTDTQYF. As DNA, the CDR3 is TGTGCCACCACGTTGGGGACAGGGAACACAGATACGCAGTATTTT.

The rearrangement joins TRBV6-5 to TRBJ2-1; tentative D call: TRBD2 (6 bases). With 5 bases removed from V and 9 bases from J, the gap between germline ends came to 14 bases. CDR3 length: 13 residues. Germline CDR1 MNHEY, CDR2 SVGAGI. The CDR3: CASSRGEAVEQFF. CDR3 coding DNA: TGTGCCAGCAGTCGAGGGGAGGCGGTTGAGCAGTTCTTC.

The rearrangement links TRBV6-2 or TRBV6-3 to TRBJ2-2; D remains unclear. Germline V gene lookup returns CDR1 MNHEY and CDR2 SVGEGT. V was shortened by 0 bases and J by 13 bases, with 12 bases between the two germline ends. CDR3 length: 13 amino acids. In DNA, the CDR3 is TGTGCCAGCAGTTACTCAAATCTACTTCCGCTGTTTTTT. It specifies CASSYSNLLPLFF.

The chain combines TRBV21-1 with TRBJ2-7; the table's TRBD2 call for D was not verified on the DNA. TRBV21-1 is a listed pseudogene. The CDR3 covers 22 residues. CDR3 DNA sequence: TGTGCCAGCAGCACTAGGACAGGGGGCTCCTCGGGAACTAGCGGGAGGAAGTACGAGCAGTACGTC. This codes for CASSTRTGGSSGTSGRKYEQYV.

This chain uses TRBV18 with TRBJ1-2, with 7 bases aligning to TRBD1. Germline values: CDR1 KGHSH, CDR2 LQKENI. V dropped 3 bases and J dropped 0; count of bases not matched to a gene: 10. This CDR3 is 17 amino acids long. The CDR3, as DNA: TGTGCCAGCTCACCGAGTAGGGGACAGCCTACTAACTATGGCTACACCTTC. Protein: CASSPSRGQPTNYGYTF.

J is TRBJ2-1 and V is TRBV19; TRBD2 matches 15 bases. Germline lookup yields CDR1 LNHDA and CDR2 SQIVND (reference sequence). V gave up 2 bases and J gave up 9 bases; unmatched junction bases: 5. The CDR3 contains 16 residues. CDR3 sequence (DNA): TGTGCCAGTAGTATACGCCGGACTAGCGGGAGGGGTGAGCAGTTCTTC. Translating it yields CASSIRRTSGRGEQFF.

The rearrangement joins TRBV6-5 to TRBJ2-1; TRBD2 agrees at 9 bases. Germline V gene data show CDR1 as MNHEY and CDR2 as SVGAGI. V lost 8 bases, J lost 8 bases, and 10 bases stayed unmatched. This CDR3 has 14 amino acids. The CDR3 is CASQAGGLFDEQFF. The CDR3 coding sequence is TGTGCCAGCCAGGCGGGGGGGCTCTTCGATGAGCAGTTCTTC.

The chain is built from TRBV19 and TRBJ1-2, with TRBD1 identical over 7 bases. Germline V lookup: CDR1 LNHDA, CDR2 SQIVND (reference sequence). V was pared by 7 bases and J by 2 bases, with 13 bases of the junction left unmatched. The CDR3 consists of 16 residues. CDR3 sequence (DNA): TGTGCCAGTATCCCTGGAGGGGGCAGGAAGAACTATGGCTACACCTTC. Protein sequence: CASIPGGGRKNYGYTF.

The genes are TRBV15 and TRBJ2-7; tentative D call: TRBD2 (5 bases). The V gene lost 3 bases and the J gene lost 0 bases, with 12 bases spanning the gap. Germline assignment: CDR1 LNHNV and CDR2 YYDKDF (reference sequence). This CDR3 is built from 15 residues. The CDR3 bases are TGTGCCACCAGCAGGTTTGAGGGTGGCTCCTACGAGCAGTACTTC. Translation: CATSRFEGGSYEQYF.

Only one count was recorded for this clone. This chain links TRBV9 with TRBJ2-7; TRBD2 agrees at 9 bases. Germline CDR1 reads SGDLS; CDR2 reads YYNGEE. The CDR3 is 15 residues long. Germline trimming cut 0 bases from V and 6 bases from J; bases unmatched to any gene: 7. CDR3 region: CASSVGVSGSFEQYF. The CDR3 DNA follows: TGTGCCAGCAGCGTAGGAGTTAGCGGGAGCTTCGAGCAGTACTTC.

The table lists this clone with a few counts. The rearrangement links TRBV19 to TRBJ1-1; maybe TRBD1 (6 bases). Per germline, CDR1 LNHDA and CDR2 SQIVND (reference sequence). V was pared by 10 bases and J by 5 bases, with 17 bases between. This CDR3 spans 13 amino acids. The CDR3 nucleotides are TGTGCCACCTTGGGAGAGGGGGGGACTGAAGCTTTCTTT. Protein sequence: CATLGEGGTEAFF.

The J gene is TRBJ2-7, the V gene TRBV5-1, with D possibly being TRBD2 (5 bases). Deletions cut 5 bases from V and 8 bases from J, with 17 bases between. The CDR3 consists of 13 residues. CDR1 and CDR2 (germline): SGHRS, YFSETQ. The CDR3: CASRQQSPTKQYV. CDR3 nucleotides: TGCGCCAGCAGACAACAGTCGCCGACTAAGCAGTACGTC.

The V and J genes are TRBV6-1 and TRBJ2-5, with a weak D call TRBD1 (6 bases). The V gene's germline CDR1 is MNHNS and CDR2 SASEGT. The CDR3 has 14 amino acids. V lost 1 base, J lost 5 bases, and 11 bases lay in between. The CDR3 is CASSEGAGVETQYF. As DNA, the CDR3 is TGTGCCAGCAGTGAAGGAGCAGGGGTGGAGACCCAGTACTTC.

This chain connects TRBV2 to TRBJ2-1, with a possible D match to TRBD2 (5 bases). This CDR3 is 15 amino acids long. V was shortened by 5 bases and J by 6 bases, with 17 bases between the two germline ends. Germline-derived CDR1 and CDR2 are SNHLY and FYNNEI. The chain's CDR3 is CASSRASPPFNEQFF. The CDR3 nucleotides are TGTGCCAGCAGTCGGGCTAGCCCTCCTTTCAATGAGCAGTTCTTC.

The J gene is TRBJ1-4, the V gene TRBV6-5; 7 bases agree with TRBD1. The CDR3 extends over 15 amino acids. Looked up from germline, CDR1 is MNHEY and CDR2 is SVGAGI. Trimming took 6 bases from V and 8 from J; bases not matched to a gene: 12. The CDR3 region has the DNA TGTGCCAGCAGAGCCGGGACAGCCGGAGCCGAAAAACTGTTTTTT. It yields the protein CASRAGTAGAEKLFF.

The CDR3, as DNA: TGTGCCAGCAGCAGGGGACTAGCGGGAGAATTATGCGAGCAGTACGTC. Translation: CASSRGLAGELCEQYV. The chain links TRBV21-1 to TRBJ2-7; the table's D call, TRBD2, has no DNA check behind it. TRBV21-1 is a pseudogene. The CDR3 has 16 amino acids.

The V call is TRBV6-5, the J call TRBJ1-2; 8 positions match TRBD1. This CDR3 has 14 residues. CDR1 is MNHEY and CDR2 is SVGAGI in the germline V gene. The trim removed 7 bases at V and 4 bases at J, leaving 8 bases unmatched. The CDR3 loop reads CASKIGQGLYGYTF. The CDR3 DNA sequence: TGTGCCAGCAAGATCGGACAGGGCCTCTATGGCTACACCTTC.